These 8 T cell receptor beta chains were sequenced from one sample in a study of shared clonotypes between healthy human individuals. Here immunoSEQ multiplex PCR was the method, and the copy in TCRdb shows in-frame clones only, minus some. There are some 240,000 clones in the sample; about 65% occur only once, and over 8.5% lies in the top ten. Material for sequencing was memory CD4+ T cells sorted from blood. Regarding subset: CD45RA-negative fraction. All receptors derive from a man younger than 40 in good health.

The chain combines TRBV5-1 with TRBJ2-6; no reliable D call. The V gene lost 5 bases and the J gene lost 0 bases, with 3 bases spanning the gap. The CDR3 is 13 residues long. Germline V gene data show CDR1 as SGHRS and CDR2 as YFSETQ. CDR3: CASRDSGANVLTF. As DNA, the CDR3 is TGCGCCAGCAGGGACTCTGGGGCCAACGTCCTGACTTTC.

V gene TRBV27 combines with J gene TRBJ2-1; 12 nucleotides agree with TRBD2. The CDR3 runs 16 residues. From germline, CDR1 is MNHEY and CDR2 SMNVEV (reference sequence). V lost 2 bases and J lost 6; bases outside the gene matches: 5. The CDR3 loop reads CASSLSRLAGVNEQFF. CDR3 DNA: TGTGCCAGCAGTTTAAGTCGACTAGCGGGAGTCAATGAGCAGTTCTTC.

The gene calls are TRBV2 and TRBJ2-3, with TRBD2 identical over 12 bases. The V gene end was trimmed by 11 bases and the J gene end by 6 bases; junction bases not matched to a gene: 15. CDR3 size: 16 residues. CDR1 and CDR2 (germline): SNHLY, FYNNEI. CDR3: CASAGRWTSGVDTQYF. CDR3 nucleotides: TGTGCCTCGGCAGGTCGGTGGACTAGCGGGGTCGATACGCAGTATTTT.

This chain connects TRBV2 to TRBJ1-4; maybe TRBD1 (6 bases). This CDR3 is built from 13 residues. Germline CDR1 SNHLY, CDR2 FYNNEI. V was pared by 8 bases and J by 5 bases, with 12 bases between. CDR3 DNA: TGTGCCAGCTCAAGCCAGGGGAATGAAAAACTGTTTTTT. Its translation is CASSSQGNEKLFF.

This clone came up once. The genes are TRBV9 and TRBJ2-1; D might be TRBD1 (6 bases). V was cut by 0 bases and J by 2 bases, with 9 bases left in between. The CDR3 has 15 amino acids. From germline, CDR1 is SGDLS and CDR2 YYNGEE. CDR3 sequence: CASSVEWTAYNEQFF. The CDR3 bases are TGTGCCAGCAGCGTAGAATGGACAGCCTACAATGAGCAGTTCTTC.

The chain uses TRBV7-9 and TRBJ2-3; TRBD1 or TRBD2 may be the D gene (5 bases each). The V end was cut by 3 bases, the J end by 2 bases, with 12 bases between. The CDR3 sequence is 15 residues long. Germline V gives CDR1 SEHNR, CDR2 FQNEAQ (reference sequence). The CDR3 protein is CASSLGMGTTDTQYF. CDR3 coding DNA: TGTGCCAGCAGCTTGGGTATGGGGACCACAGATACGCAGTATTTT.

This chain connects TRBV5-6 to TRBJ1-2; 9 nucleotides match TRBD1. The junction had 6 bases not matched to a gene; V was cut back by 4 bases and J by 5 bases. The CDR3 is 14 residues long. Germline values: CDR1 SGHDT, CDR2 YYEEEE. CDR3 amino acids: CASSHGQGRYGYTF. The DNA of the CDR3 is TGTGCCAGCAGCCACGGACAGGGGCGATATGGCTACACCTTC.

The chain recombines TRBV29-1 with TRBJ2-3, with D possibly called TRBD1 or TRBD2 (5 bases each). This CDR3 is built from 12 residues. V lost 6 bases to trimming and J lost 2 bases, with 9 bases between them. Germline CDR1 SQVTM, CDR2 ANQGSEA. In nucleotides, the CDR3 is TGCAGCGTGGGGACCCACACAGATACGCAGTATTTT. This gives the protein CSVGTHTDTQYF.